Here is one T cell receptor beta chain with its context. What it recognizes is unknown. One end of the junction varies from germline; a read error may be responsible. The sample originates from a study of regulatory T cells in long-lasting Graves disease. Construction of the TCR beta libraries employed iRepertoire HTBI primers in conjunction with Arm-PCR of CDR3 regions. MiXCR, run by TCRdb on the multiplex PCR reads, gives a single entry per CDR3 protein. The sample gives approximately 350,000 distinct CDR3 sequences, about 12% of which show up once; under 20% is in the top ten. Study results and limitations: There were preferences for TRBV28, TRBJ1-2 and TRBJ2-5 in persistent disease. Compared with new cases, persistent Graves' patients showed reduced TCR diversity.

The time point was: newly diagnosed GD, antithyroid drugs for less than 3 months. From PBMCs, RNA was extracted and then used to make the TCR library. Per the germline V gene, CDR1 is LNHNV and CDR2 is YYDKDF (reference sequence). The CDR3 is made up of 14 amino acids. Separately, the same data were catalogued under a study of T cells in Graves' hyperthyroidism and ophthalmopathy. That work states: RT-PCR in the first round (using the HTBI primer set) targeted the TCR CDR3.

This sample comprised peripheral blood mononuclear cells (PBMCs), obtained at new diagnosis, from a patient treated with antithyroid drugs. This receptor was identified in a woman aged 18-29 years with Graves disease. V gene TRBV15 combines with J gene TRBJ2-7, with 9 bases matching TRBD1. The CDR3 DNA is TGTGCCACCAGCAGCGGACAGGGGTTGAGTGAGCAGCACTTC. Residues: CATSSGQGLSEQHF.